Each of the 14 T cell receptor beta chains below was sequenced from the same sample in a study of blood T cell repertoires in COVID-19. Clones were sequenced by immunoSEQ multiplex PCR, and TCRdb holds only the in-frame ones, with some missing. In the table there are some 300,000 clones, 87% of which are singletons. Sample: peripheral blood. These receptors were obtained from a young man with active or convalescent COVID-19.

A single count supports this clone. The chain uses TRBV5-1 and TRBJ1-4; possible D gene TRBD1, 5 bases. Germline V CDR1 and CDR2: SGHRS, YFSETQ. V was trimmed by 4 bases and J by 2 bases, leaving 9 bases between them. This CDR3 comprises 14 residues. As DNA, the CDR3 is TGCGCCAGCAGCCCAGGGTGGACTAATGAAAAACTGTTTTTT. Amino acids: CASSPGWTNEKLFF.

The rearrangement joins TRBV4-1 to TRBJ2-1; 9 positions match TRBD2. The germline CDR1 and CDR2 sequences are MGHRA and YSYEKL. There are 16 residues in the CDR3. Losses at the gene ends were 4 bases for V and 9 bases for J; bases not matched to a gene: 13. CDR3 sequence reads: CASSPSSGRFTGEQFF. CDR3 nucleotides: TGCGCCAGCAGCCCCTCAAGCGGGAGGTTTACGGGTGAGCAGTTCTTC.

The table lists this clone with a count of one. The chain links TRBV6-5 to TRBJ2-7; TRBD2 might be the D (6 bases). The CDR3 length is 12 residues. Germline V gene lookup returns CDR1 MNHEY and CDR2 SVGAGI. Trimming pared 7 bases from V and 5 bases from J, leaving 12 bases between. CDR3 DNA: TGTGCCAGCACGGCGGGGAACCACGAGCAGTACTTC. Translation: CASTAGNHEQYF.

The rearrangement joins TRBV7-9 to TRBJ1-2; possibly TRBD1 for D (6 bases). This CDR3 contains 15 residues. From germline, CDR1 is SEHNR and CDR2 FQNEAQ (reference sequence). V was trimmed by 1 base and J by 8 bases, leaving 17 bases between them. The CDR3 region is CASSLGRSGGPGYTF. DNA for the CDR3: TGTGCCAGCAGCTTAGGTAGATCGGGGGGGCCCGGCTACACCTTC.

This chain uses TRBV7-9 with TRBJ2-4; 7 bases fit TRBD1. The V gene's germline CDR1 is SEHNR and CDR2 FQNEAQ (reference sequence). J lost 0 bases, V lost 5 bases, and 4 bases had no gene match. CDR3 length: 15 amino acids. Here the CDR3 DNA reads TGTGCCAGCAGCAGGACAGGACTAGCCAAAAACATTCAGTACTTC. Its translation: CASSRTGLAKNIQYF.

The V gene is TRBV4-1, the J gene TRBJ1-2; 9 bases fit TRBD1. After removal of 6 bases from V and 8 bases from J, the junction contained 13 bases not matched to a gene. The CDR3 spans 15 residues. The V gene's germline CDR1 is MGHRA and CDR2 YSYEKL. The CDR3: CASRGSGQGTSGYTF. The CDR3 region has the DNA TGCGCCAGCAGAGGGTCGGGACAGGGAACGTCAGGCTACACCTTC.

DNA for the CDR3: TGTGCCAGCAGCCAAGATACCCCAACGGACACCGGGGAGCTGTTTTTT. Translation gives CASSQDTPTDTGELFF. The chain employs TRBV14 and TRBJ2-2; no definite D call. Trimming left V 0 bases short and J 3 bases short, with 11 bases between. Germline CDR1 SGHDN, CDR2 FVKESK. The CDR3 sequence is 16 residues long.

The chain joins TRBV19 to TRBJ2-2; TRBD2 matches at 7 bases. Germline V gene sequence: CDR1 LNHDA, CDR2 SQIVND (reference sequence). CDR3 length: 14 amino acids. The trim removed 5 bases at V and 5 bases at J, leaving 5 bases unmatched. This chain's CDR3 is CASSLGLGTGELFF. The CDR3 nucleotides are TGTGCCAGTAGTCTAGGACTAGGGACCGGGGAGCTGTTTTTT.

This sequence joins TRBV9 and TRBJ1-1; D may be TRBD1 (6 bases). The CDR3 contains 15 residues. Germline V gene lookup returns CDR1 SGDLS and CDR2 YYNGEE. Trimming pared 4 bases from V and 7 bases from J, leaving 20 bases between. As DNA, the CDR3 is TGTGCCAGCAGCCCAGAGGGGGAGGGGTCGAGTGAAGCTTTCTTT. This gives the protein CASSPEGEGSSEAFF.

The rearrangement uses TRBV9 and TRBJ2-2, with D possibly TRBD2 on 5 matching bases. CDR1 is SGDLS and CDR2 is YYNGEE in the germline V gene. V lost 4 bases and J lost 2, with 9 bases in between. This CDR3 is built from 14 residues. Written as DNA, the CDR3 is TGTGCCAGCAGCACCGGAGGAAACACCGGGGAGCTGTTTTTT. It specifies CASSTGGNTGELFF.

This clone was detected only once. The chain is built from TRBV25-1 and TRBJ1-5; 9 positions agree with TRBD1. Germline lookup yields CDR1 MGHDK and CDR2 SYGVNS. The CDR3 is 14 amino acids. V dropped 5 bases and J dropped 6; count of bases not matched to a gene: 5. CDR3 residues: CASSTSDRGQPQHF. Written as DNA, the CDR3 is TGTGCCAGCAGTACCTCGGACAGGGGTCAGCCCCAGCATTTT.

This chain joins TRBV3-1 (or the pseudogene TRBV3-2) and TRBJ2-1; 11 positions agree with TRBD2. The germline V gene has CDR1 LGHDT and CDR2 YNNKEL (reference sequence). This CDR3 region has 17 residues. V trimming: 4 bases; J trimming: 4 bases; junction bases outside the gene matches: 9. CDR3 in DNA: TGTGCCAGCAGCCCGCATCCCGGGACTAGCGGTTACAATGAGCAGTTCTTC. This encodes CASSPHPGTSGYNEQFF.

This chain links TRBV9 with TRBJ1-3; D is ambiguous. CDR1 and CDR2 from the germline V gene are SGDLS and YYNGEE. The CDR3 totals 15 residues. V shed 0 bases and J shed 0 bases, with 7 bases lying between them. The CDR3: CASSVGYYSGNTIYF. The CDR3 DNA reads TGTGCCAGCAGCGTAGGTTACTACTCTGGAAACACCATATATTTT.

V usage is TRBV5-1 and J usage is TRBJ1-2; 10 nucleotides agree with TRBD1. The CDR3 is 13 amino acids. With 0 bases clipped from V and 8 bases from J, the junction kept 1 base outside the gene matches. The germline V gene encodes CDR1 SGHRS and CDR2 YFSETQ. The CDR3 region has the DNA TGCGCCAGCAGCTTGGAGGGACAGGGGGGCTACACCTTC. The encoded protein is CASSLEGQGGYTF.